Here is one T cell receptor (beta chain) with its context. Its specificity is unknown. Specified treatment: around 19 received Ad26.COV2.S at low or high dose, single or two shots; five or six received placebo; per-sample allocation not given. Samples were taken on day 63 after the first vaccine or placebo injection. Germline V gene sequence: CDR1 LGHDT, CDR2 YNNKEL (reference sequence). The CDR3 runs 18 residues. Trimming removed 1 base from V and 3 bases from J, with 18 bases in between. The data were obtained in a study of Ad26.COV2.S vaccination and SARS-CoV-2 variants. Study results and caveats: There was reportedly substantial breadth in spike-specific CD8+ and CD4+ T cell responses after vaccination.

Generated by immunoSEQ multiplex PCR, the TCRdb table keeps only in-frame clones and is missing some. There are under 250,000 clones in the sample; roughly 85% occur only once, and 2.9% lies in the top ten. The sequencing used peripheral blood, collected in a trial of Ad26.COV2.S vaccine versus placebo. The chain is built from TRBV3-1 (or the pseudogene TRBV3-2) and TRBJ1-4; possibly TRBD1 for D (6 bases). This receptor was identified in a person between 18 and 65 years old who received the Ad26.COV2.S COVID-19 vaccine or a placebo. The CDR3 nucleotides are TGTGCCAGCAGCCAAGGACGGAGGGGGGGCTGGTCTAATGAAAAACTGTTTTTT. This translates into CASSQGRRGGWSNEKLFF.